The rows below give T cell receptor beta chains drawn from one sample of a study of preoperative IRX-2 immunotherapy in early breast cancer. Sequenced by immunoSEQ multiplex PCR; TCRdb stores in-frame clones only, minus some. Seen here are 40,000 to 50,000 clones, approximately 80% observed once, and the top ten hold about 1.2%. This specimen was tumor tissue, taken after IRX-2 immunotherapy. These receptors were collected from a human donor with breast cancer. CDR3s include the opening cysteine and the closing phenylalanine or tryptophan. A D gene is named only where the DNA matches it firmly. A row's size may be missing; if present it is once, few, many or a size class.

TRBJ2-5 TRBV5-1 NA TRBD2 CASTSGGTQETQYF TGCGCCAGCACCAGCGGGGGAACTCAAGAGACCCAGTACTTC
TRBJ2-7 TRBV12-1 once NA CASRQIGTASYEQYF TGTGCCAGCAGACAAATCGGGACCGCTAGTTACGAGCAGTACTTC
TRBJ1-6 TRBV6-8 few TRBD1 CAISDSQGANSPLHF TGTGCCATCAGCGACTCCCAGGGGGCGAATTCACCCCTCCACTTT
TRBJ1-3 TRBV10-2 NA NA CASSRGADGNTIYF TGCGCCAGCAGCCGGGGGGCGGACGGAAACACCATATATTTT
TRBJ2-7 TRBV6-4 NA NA CASSERWQGSYEQYF TGTGCCAGCAGTGAAAGGTGGCAGGGGTCCTACGAGCAGTACTTC
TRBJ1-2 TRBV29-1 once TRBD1 CSVQGQGASGYTF TGCAGCGTGCAGGGACAGGGGGCTTCTGGCTACACCTTC
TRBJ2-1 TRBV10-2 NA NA CASRAAGGNEQFF TGCGCCAGCAGAGCAGCGGGTGGCAATGAGCAGTTCTTC
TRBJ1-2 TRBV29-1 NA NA CSVVGGGAVYGYTF TGCAGCGTTGTCGGGGGCGGGGCGGTCTATGGCTACACCTTC
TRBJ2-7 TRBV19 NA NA CASRLSNGAYEQYF TGTGCCTCTAGACTCTCGAATGGGGCCTACGAGCAGTACTTC
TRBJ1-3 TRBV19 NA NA CASSISAGGNTIYF TGTGCCAGTAGTATATCGGCAGGGGGAAACACCATATATTTT
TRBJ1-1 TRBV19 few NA CASSITGGGTEAFF TGTGCCAGTAGTATTACAGGCGGAGGCACTGAAGCTTTCTTT
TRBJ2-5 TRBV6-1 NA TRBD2 CASSEGRGGTQYF TGTGCCAGCAGTGAAGGACGGGGGGGGACCCAGTACTTC
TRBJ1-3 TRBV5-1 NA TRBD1 CASSVGGRSGNTIYF TGCGCCAGCAGTGTAGGGGGCCGCTCTGGAAACACCATATATTTT
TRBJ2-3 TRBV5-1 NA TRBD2 CASSLGGAVDTQYF TGCGCCAGCAGTTTGGGAGGGGCGGTAGATACGCAGTATTTT
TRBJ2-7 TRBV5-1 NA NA CASSGRTGNVRSYEQYF TGCGCCAGCAGCGGACGGACTGGGAACGTCAGGTCCTACGAGCAGTACTTC
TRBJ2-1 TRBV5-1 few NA CASSLDPSSYNEQFF TGCGCCAGCAGCTTGGACCCGAGCTCCTACAATGAGCAGTTCTTC
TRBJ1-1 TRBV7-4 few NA CASSPDSLTEAFF TGTGCCAGCAGCCCCGACAGTTTGACTGAAGCTTTCTTT
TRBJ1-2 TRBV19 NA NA CASNKRAGEVGGYTF TGTGCCAGTAACAAGCGGGCAGGGGAGGTAGGAGGCTACACCTTC
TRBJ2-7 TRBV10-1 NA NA CASSEGAVSSYEQYF TGCGCCAGCAGTGAGGGAGCGGTAAGCTCCTACGAGCAGTACTTC
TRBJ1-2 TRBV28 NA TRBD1 CASSSGQGLDYGYTF TGTGCCAGCAGTTCCGGACAGGGGTTGGACTATGGCTACACCTTC
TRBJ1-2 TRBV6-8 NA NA CASSSQQGTGYTF TGTGCCAGCAGTTCCCAACAGGGTACGGGCTACACCTTC
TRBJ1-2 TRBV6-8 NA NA CASTAGVRAGDYGYTF TGTGCCAGCACCGCCGGAGTTAGGGCAGGGGACTATGGCTACACCTTC
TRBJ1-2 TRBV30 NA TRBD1 CAWTLGTGGYTF TGTGCCTGGACCCTAGGGACAGGGGGCTACACCTTC
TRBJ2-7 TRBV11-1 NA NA CASSSPHGRAVEQYF TGTGCCAGCAGCTCCCCCCATGGCAGGGCGGTCGAGCAGTACTTC
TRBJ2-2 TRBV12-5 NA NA CASGLGLVNTGELFF TGTGCTAGTGGTTTGGGTCTAGTGAACACCGGGGAGCTGTTTTTT
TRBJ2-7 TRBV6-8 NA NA CASSGHPIAYEQYF TGTGCCAGCAGTGGGCACCCGATCGCTTACGAGCAGTACTTC
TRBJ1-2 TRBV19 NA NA CASSPGTPANYGYTF TGTGCCAGTAGTCCCGGGACACCGGCTAACTATGGCTACACCTTC
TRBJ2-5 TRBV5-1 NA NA CASSLVGSQETQYF TGCGCCAGCAGCTTGGTTGGGAGCCAAGAGACCCAGTACTTC
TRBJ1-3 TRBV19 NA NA CASSPWTDNSGNTIYF TGTGCCAGTAGTCCCTGGACGGACAACTCTGGAAACACCATATATTTT
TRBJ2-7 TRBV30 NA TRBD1 CALRRDRRDYEQYF TGTGCCCTACGCCGGGACAGGCGGGACTACGAGCAGTACTTC
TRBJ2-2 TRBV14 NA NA CASSLRAAGELFF TGTGCCAGCAGCCTTCGGGCGGCCGGGGAGCTGTTTTTT
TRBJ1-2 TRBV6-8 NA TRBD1 CASKGQEDYGYTF TGTGCCAGCAAAGGACAGGAGGACTATGGCTACACCTTC